The 25 T cell receptor beta chains below come from one sample, sequenced in a study of Ad26.COV2.S vaccination and SARS-CoV-2 variants (dated by TCRdb to the early 2020s). The sample's treatment or condition label, in plain terms: roughly 18 received Ad26.COV2.S at low or high dose, single or two shots; about five received placebo; per-sample allocation not given. Repertoires of vaccine and placebo recipients were sequenced from samples taken on day 63 after the first injection. To prepare the library, the immunoSEQ multiplex PCR assay was applied. This is the immuneACCESS table as TCRdb keeps it, with only in-frame sequences that have V and J called. A part of the clones is gone; compared with another copy, unresolved V genes explain less than half, and the rest is unexplained. The table for this sample lists 400,000 or so clones; more than 85% of them were counted only once. Together, the top ten hold 3.5% of the sample.

Sequencing was performed on peripheral blood, taken in a trial of Ad26.COV2.S vaccine versus placebo. Source of these receptors: a person aged 18 to 65 who received the Ad26.COV2.S COVID-19 vaccine or a placebo.

V usage is TRBV18 and J usage is TRBJ2-7; 10 bases map to TRBD1. Germline assignment: CDR1 KGHSH and CDR2 LQKENI. J gave up 3 bases and V 3 bases, and 2 bases lay outside the gene matches. The CDR3 is made up of 14 amino acids. This CDR3 reads CASSPGTGDYEQYF. CDR3 DNA sequence: TGTGCCAGCTCACCCGGGACAGGGGACTACGAGCAGTACTTC.

The chain employs TRBV6-1 and TRBJ2-3; maybe TRBD1 (7 bases). CDR1 and CDR2 from the germline V gene are MNHNS and SASEGT. Trimming took off 2 bases at V and 6 bases at J, with 12 bases between the two ends. The length of the CDR3 is 14 residues. The CDR3 DNA reads TGTGCCAGCAGTGAATCGGCGGGACAGGATACGCAGTATTTT. This sequence encodes CASSESAGQDTQYF.

The chain joins TRBV5-1 to TRBJ2-5; possibly TRBD1 for D (6 bases). The V end lost 6 bases, the J end lost 4 bases, and 19 bases lay between the germline ends. The germline CDR1 and CDR2 sequences are SGHRS and YFSETQ. The CDR3 consists of 15 residues. This CDR3 is CASNRAGGLGETQYF. CDR3 bases: TGCGCCAGCAACAGGGCGGGTGGATTGGGAGAGACCCAGTACTTC. Full variable domain (outside the CDR3, taken from reference TRBV5-1 and TRBJ2-5): KAGVTQTPRYLIKTRGQQVTLSCSPISGHRSVSWYQQTPGQGLQFLFEYFSETQRNKGNFPGRFSGRQFSNSRSEMNVSTLELGDSALYLCASNRAGGLGETQYFGPGTRLLVL.

The CDR3 sequence: CASSLGTDSYEQYF. The CDR3 DNA reads as TGTGCCAGCAGCTTGGGGACGGACTCCTACGAGCAGTACTTC. J is TRBJ2-7 and V is TRBV7-8; D might be TRBD1 or TRBD2, each matching 5 bases. Trimming removed 3 bases at V and 0 bases at J, with 9 bases between. From germline, CDR1 is SGHVS and CDR2 FQNEAQ. The CDR3 is 14 amino acids.

The rearrangement links TRBV10-1 to TRBJ1-2; no reliable D call. The V gene lost 11 bases and the J gene lost 5 bases, with 6 bases spanning the gap. CDR3 length: 9 residues. The V gene's germline CDR1 is WNHNN and CDR2 SYGVQD (reference sequence). The DNA for the CDR3 is TGCGCCCCTGATTATGGCTACACCTTC. The encoded protein is CAPDYGYTF.

The chain recombines TRBV10-3 with TRBJ1-3; a possible D gene is TRBD1 (5 bases). The CDR3 extends over 11 amino acids. Germline V gene lookup returns CDR1 ENHRY and CDR2 SYGVKD. Trimming shortened V by 2 bases and J by 9 bases, and 5 bases separated the two germline ends. The CDR3 bases are TGTGCCATCAGTGAGGGGACCACCATATATTTT. Its translation is CAISEGTTIYF.

This clone is a singleton in its sample. The chain employs TRBV3-1 (or the pseudogene TRBV3-2) and TRBJ2-2; a weak D match, TRBD2 (6 bases). Germline V gene lookup returns CDR1 LGHDT and CDR2 YNNKEL (reference sequence). This CDR3 region has 16 residues. V was shortened by 6 bases and J by 0 bases, with 14 bases between the two germline ends. CDR3 sequence reads: CASRLQAGANTGELFF. In DNA, the CDR3 is TGTGCCAGCAGACTCCAAGCGGGCGCGAACACCGGGGAGCTGTTTTTT.

For the CDR3, the DNA is TGCGCCAGCAGCTTGGAGGCGGGGGGGCCACCAGATACGCAGTATTTT. It yields the protein CASSLEAGGPPDTQYF. V and J are TRBV5-1 and TRBJ2-3, with 9 bases aligning to TRBD2. V trimming: 0 bases; J trimming: 4 bases; junction bases outside the gene matches: 6. CDR1 and CDR2 from the germline V gene are SGHRS and YFSETQ. This CDR3 has 16 amino acids.

The chain has TRBV10-1 and TRBJ2-3; D could derive from TRBD1 or TRBD2 (5 bases each). V lost 5 bases to trimming and J lost 0 bases, with 9 bases between them. Germline CDR1 is WNHNN and CDR2 is SYGVQD (reference sequence). The length of the CDR3 is 14 residues. The CDR3: CASSRGQSTDTQYF. CDR3 DNA sequence: TGCGCCAGCAGTCGGGGCCAGAGCACAGATACGCAGTATTTT.

As DNA, the CDR3 is TGTGCCTTACAGGGGAAGGATGGCTACACCTTC. Its translation: CALQGKDGYTF. This sequence joins TRBV6-5 and TRBJ1-2, with TRBD1 matching over 7 bases. V lost 11 bases to trimming and J lost 6 bases; unmatched junction nucleotides: 6. This CDR3 region has 11 residues. CDR1 MNHEY and CDR2 SVGAGI come from the germline V gene.

The gene calls are TRBV12-5 and TRBJ2-3; 7 bases fit TRBD2. J lost 0 bases, V lost 0 bases, and 12 bases had no gene match. The CDR3 totals 19 residues. Per germline, CDR1 LGHNT and CDR2 FRNRAP. The CDR3 loop reads CASGLVLMRGSSSTDTQYF. CDR3 nucleotides: TGTGCTAGTGGTTTGGTACTGATGCGGGGGTCCTCTAGCACAGATACGCAGTATTTT.

This chain uses TRBV7-2 with TRBJ1-2; D perhaps matches TRBD1 (5 bases). V was shortened by 5 bases and J by 3 bases, with 10 bases between the two germline ends. The CDR3 length is 13 residues. Germline V gives CDR1 SGHTA, CDR2 FQGNSA. The CDR3: CASSPQADYGYTF. In DNA, the CDR3 is TGTGCCAGCAGCCCACAGGCCGACTATGGCTACACCTTC. The full variable domain, in which reference TRBV7-2 and TRBJ1-2 provide the parts outside the CDR3, is GAGVSQSPSNKVTEKGKDVELRCDPISGHTALYWYRQSLGQGLEFLIYFQGNSAPDKSGLPSDRFSAERTGGSVSTLTIQRTQQEDSAVYLCASSPQADYGYTFGSGTRLTVV.

The genes are TRBV9 and TRBJ1-2; no definite D call. The germline V gene encodes CDR1 SGDLS and CDR2 YYNGEE. V gave up 0 bases and J gave up 6 bases, with 18 bases separating them. The CDR3 contains 16 residues. This CDR3 reads CASSVVGSLSPDGYTF. In DNA, the CDR3 is TGTGCCAGCAGCGTAGTCGGCAGCCTTAGCCCCGATGGCTACACCTTC.

This clone was recorded once. The chain combines TRBV12-3 or TRBV12-4 with TRBJ1-2, with a tentative D call TRBD1 (5 bases). The V and J ends lost 3 bases and 4 bases respectively, with 9 bases between them. This CDR3 has 13 residues. CDR3 region: CASSLAGTYGYTF. CDR3 DNA: TGTGCCAGCAGTTTGGCAGGGACCTATGGCTACACCTTC.

This clone was detected many times. Other DNA sequences of this sample code for an identical CDR3. The V gene is TRBV5-6, the J gene TRBJ2-2; D is undetermined. CDR3 length: 13 amino acids. Trimming took 2 bases from V and 4 from J, leaving 6 bases between them. Germline lookup yields CDR1 SGHDT and CDR2 YYEEEE. The CDR3 region has the DNA TGTGCCAGCAGCTTAGGCGGCACCGGGGAGCTGTTTTTT. Translating it yields CASSLGGTGELFF. Filled out from reference TRBV5-6 and TRBJ2-2, the complete variable domain reads DAGVTQSPTHLIKTRGQQVTLRCSPKSGHDTVSWYQQALGQGPQFIFQYYEEEERQRGNFPDRFSGHQFPNYSSELNVNALLLGDSALYLCASSLGGTGELFFGEGSRLTVL.

The J gene is TRBJ2-1, the V gene TRBV10-1; D call uncertain. The ends were cut back, 5 bases at V and 6 bases at J, with 11 bases in the middle. Germline assignment: CDR1 WNHNN and CDR2 SYGVQD (reference sequence). This CDR3 region has 13 residues. Written as DNA, the CDR3 is TGCGCCAGCAGTAAGCGAAAGGGCAATGAGCAGTTCTTC. Translation gives CASSKRKGNEQFF.

This clone is a singleton in its sample. This rearrangement joins TRBV19 to TRBJ1-6; D not resolved. Looked up from germline, CDR1 is LNHDA and CDR2 is SQIVND (reference sequence). V was cut by 3 bases and J by 9 bases, with 9 bases left in between. The CDR3 consists of 13 residues. CDR3 nucleotides: TGTGCCAGTAGTATCGGAAGGAGTTCACCCCTCCACTTT. Residues: CASSIGRSSPLHF.

This sequence joins TRBV12-5 and TRBJ2-3; perhaps TRBD2 as D (6 bases). The CDR3 has 15 residues. The germline V and J ends were trimmed by 5 bases and 6 bases, with 18 bases remaining between them. The germline CDR1 and CDR2 sequences are LGHNT and FRNRAP. The CDR3 region has the DNA TGTGCTAGTGGTCCCAGGACTGGGAGGTTGGATACGCAGTATTTT. As protein: CASGPRTGRLDTQYF.

This sequence joins TRBV7-8 and TRBJ2-5; D gene uncertain. Germline V gene sequence: CDR1 SGHVS, CDR2 FQNEAQ. Trimming cost V 1 base and J 3 bases, with 6 bases left between them. CDR3 length: 13 residues. CDR3: CASSLDKEETQYF. Here the CDR3 DNA reads TGTGCCAGCAGCTTAGACAAAGAAGAGACCCAGTACTTC.

The rearrangement joins TRBV24-1 to TRBJ1-2; no clear D. Looked up from germline, CDR1 is KGHDR and CDR2 is SFDVKD. The CDR3 has 12 amino acids. V was pared by 4 bases and J by 2 bases, with 4 bases between. The CDR3 DNA reads TGTGCCACCAGTGACACGAACTATGGCTACACCTTC. Amino acids: CATSDTNYGYTF.

The rearrangement joins TRBV15 to TRBJ2-3; no clear D gene. Deletions cut 0 bases from V and 2 bases from J, with 6 bases between. The germline V gene encodes CDR1 LNHNV and CDR2 YYDKDF (reference sequence). The CDR3 is made up of 14 amino acids. CDR3 sequence reads: CATSRDRHTDTQYF. The CDR3 DNA reads as TGTGCCACCAGCAGAGATCGGCACACAGATACGCAGTATTTT.

The chain uses TRBV27 and TRBJ2-6; 12 nucleotides line up with TRBD1. Per germline, CDR1 MNHEY and CDR2 SMNVEV (reference sequence). The CDR3 contains 19 residues. The trim removed 6 bases at V and 4 bases at J, leaving 13 bases unmatched. This CDR3 reads CASSSPSGQGAVGANVLTF. For the CDR3, the DNA is TGTGCCAGCAGCTCTCCGTCGGGACAGGGGGCAGTAGGGGCCAACGTCCTGACTTTC.

This rearrangement joins TRBV30 to TRBJ2-7, with D possibly TRBD2 on 6 matching bases. V shed 3 bases and J shed 2 bases, with 14 bases lying between them. Looked up from germline, CDR1 is GTSNPN and CDR2 is SVGIG (reference sequence). CDR3 size: 14 residues. The CDR3 reads CAWRGDSTAYEQYF. CDR3 bases: TGTGCCTGGAGGGGGGACTCTACAGCCTACGAGCAGTACTTC.

This chain uses TRBV20-1 with TRBJ1-1; D gene ambiguous. The V and J ends lost 3 bases and 8 bases respectively, with 13 bases between them. The germline gives CDR1 DFQATT, CDR2 SNEGSKA (reference sequence). The CDR3 length is 12 residues. This chain's CDR3 is CSASISLSEAFF. The DNA for the CDR3 is TGCAGTGCTAGTATTAGCCTTTCCGAAGCTTTCTTT.

The V gene is TRBV10-1, the J gene TRBJ1-2; TRBD1 is a possible D gene (5 bases). The germline V gene encodes CDR1 WNHNN and CDR2 SYGVQD (reference sequence). This CDR3 has 11 amino acids. Trimming took off 10 bases at V and 8 bases at J, with 14 bases between the two ends. CDR3 DNA: TGCGCCATAATAGGGGCGCGCGGCTACACCTTC. Its translation: CAIIGARGYTF.